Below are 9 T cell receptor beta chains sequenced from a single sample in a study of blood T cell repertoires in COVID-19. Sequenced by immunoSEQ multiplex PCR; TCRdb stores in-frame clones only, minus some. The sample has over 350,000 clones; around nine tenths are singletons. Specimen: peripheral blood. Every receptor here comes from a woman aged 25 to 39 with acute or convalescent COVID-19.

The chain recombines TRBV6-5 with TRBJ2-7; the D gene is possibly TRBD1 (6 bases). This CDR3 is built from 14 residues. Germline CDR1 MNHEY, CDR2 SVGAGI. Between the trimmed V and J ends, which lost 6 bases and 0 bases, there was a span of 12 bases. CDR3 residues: CASRRQEVSYEQYF. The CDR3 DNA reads TGTGCCAGCAGACGACAGGAGGTCTCCTACGAGCAGTACTTC.

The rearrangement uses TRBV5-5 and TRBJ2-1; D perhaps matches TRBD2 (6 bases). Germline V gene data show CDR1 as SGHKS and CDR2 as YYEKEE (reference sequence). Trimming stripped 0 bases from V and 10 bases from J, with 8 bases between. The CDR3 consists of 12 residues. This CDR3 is CASSLAGGEQFF. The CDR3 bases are TGTGCCAGCAGCTTGGCCGGAGGGGAGCAGTTCTTC.

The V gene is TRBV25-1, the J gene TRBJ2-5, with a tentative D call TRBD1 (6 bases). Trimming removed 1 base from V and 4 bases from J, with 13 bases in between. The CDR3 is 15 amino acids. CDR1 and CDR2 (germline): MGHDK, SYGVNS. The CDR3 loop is CASSESPAGAETQYF. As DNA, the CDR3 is TGTGCCAGCAGTGAATCCCCTGCAGGGGCAGAGACCCAGTACTTC.

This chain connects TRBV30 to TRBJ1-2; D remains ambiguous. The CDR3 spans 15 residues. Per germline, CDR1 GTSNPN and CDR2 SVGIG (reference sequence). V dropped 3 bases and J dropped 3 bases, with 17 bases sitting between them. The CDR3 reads CAWRVFGRQYYGYTF. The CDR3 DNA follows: TGTGCCTGGAGAGTGTTCGGCAGACAATACTATGGCTACACCTTC.

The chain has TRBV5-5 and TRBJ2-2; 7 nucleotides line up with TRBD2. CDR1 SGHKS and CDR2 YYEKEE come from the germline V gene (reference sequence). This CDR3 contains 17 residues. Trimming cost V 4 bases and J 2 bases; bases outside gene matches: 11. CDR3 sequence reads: CASSRIAQRGNTGELFF. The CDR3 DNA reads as TGTGCCAGCAGCCGGATAGCACAGCGGGGAAACACCGGGGAGCTGTTTTTT. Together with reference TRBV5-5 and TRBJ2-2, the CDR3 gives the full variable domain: DAGVTQSPTHLIKTRGQQVTLRCSPISGHKSVSWYQQVLGQGPQFIFQYYEKEERGRGNFPDRFSARQFPNYSSELNVNALLLGDSALYLCASSRIAQRGNTGELFFGEGSRLTVL.

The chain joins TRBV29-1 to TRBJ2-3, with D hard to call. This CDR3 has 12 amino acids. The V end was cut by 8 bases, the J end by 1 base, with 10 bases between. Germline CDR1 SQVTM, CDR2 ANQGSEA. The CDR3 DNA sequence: TGCAGCCTTGGGTCAGGCACAGATACGCAGTATTTT. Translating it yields CSLGSGTDTQYF.

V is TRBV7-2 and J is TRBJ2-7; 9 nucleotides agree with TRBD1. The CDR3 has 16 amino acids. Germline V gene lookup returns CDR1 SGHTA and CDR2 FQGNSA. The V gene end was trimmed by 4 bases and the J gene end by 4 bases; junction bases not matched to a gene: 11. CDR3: CASSSPTDRGIYEQYF. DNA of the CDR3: TGTGCCAGCAGCTCACCCACGGACAGGGGTATTTACGAGCAGTACTTC.

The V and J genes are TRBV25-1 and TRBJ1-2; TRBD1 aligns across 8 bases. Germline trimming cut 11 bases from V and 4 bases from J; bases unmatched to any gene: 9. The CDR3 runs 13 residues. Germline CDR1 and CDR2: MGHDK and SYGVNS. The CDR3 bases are TGTGCCTCGGACCAGGGGGCCGGCTATGGCTACACCTTC. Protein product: CASDQGAGYGYTF.

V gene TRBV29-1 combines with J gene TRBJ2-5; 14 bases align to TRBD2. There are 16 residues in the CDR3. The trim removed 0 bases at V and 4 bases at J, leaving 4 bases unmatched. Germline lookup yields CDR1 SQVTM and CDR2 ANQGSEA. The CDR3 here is CSVEEGLAGVAETQYF. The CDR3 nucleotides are TGCAGCGTTGAAGAGGGACTAGCGGGGGTCGCAGAGACCCAGTACTTC.